Detailed here is one T cell receptor (beta chain). This specimen comes from a study of PD-L1 blockade in urothelial cancer. Between 1 and 8 samples per patient were obtained, pretreatment and on-treatment. Trimming pared 6 bases from V and 5 bases from J, leaving 23 bases between. Germline lookup yields CDR1 SEHNR and CDR2 FQNEAQ (reference sequence). CDR3 length equals 18 residues. Synthetic analogs of TCR templates were spiked into every PCR. Assay: immunoSEQ multiplex PCR; the TCRdb copy retains only in-frame clones and omits some. Of roughly 41,000 clones in the sample, 65% to 85% were seen once. V usage is TRBV7-9 and J usage is TRBJ2-6; maybe TRBD2 (6 bases). The material sequenced was PBMCs, taken around atezolizumab (anti-PD-L1) treatment. The receptor comes from a man between 60 and 70 years old with urothelial cancer. CDR3 sequence: CASRKTSIQGGRANVLTF. DNA for the CDR3: TGTGCCAGCAGGAAAACATCGATCCAGGGAGGTAGGGCCAACGTCCTGACTTTC.